Shown below are 21 T cell receptor beta chains from a single sample sequenced in a study of blood T cell repertoires in COVID-19. Assay used: immunoSEQ multiplex PCR; TCRdb lists only in-frame clones, some missing. In the table there are 200,000 to 300,000 clones, more than 85% of which are singletons. The material sequenced was peripheral blood. The receptor set was obtained from an older woman with COVID-19, enrolled during active disease.

The chain combines TRBV28 with TRBJ2-2, with a weak D call TRBD1 (6 bases). V was trimmed by 7 bases and J by 7 bases, leaving 10 bases between them. The CDR3 runs 12 residues. Per germline, CDR1 MDHEN and CDR2 SYDVKM. CDR3 loop: CASIDRIGELFF. The CDR3 bases are TGTGCCAGCATTGACAGGATCGGGGAGCTGTTTTTT.

The chain carries TRBV6-5 and TRBJ1-1, with 7 bases matching TRBD1. Germline V gene sequence: CDR1 MNHEY, CDR2 SVGAGI. The CDR3 spans 13 residues. V shed 2 bases and J 5 bases; nucleotides not matched to a gene: 2. CDR3 DNA: TGTGCCAGCAGTTACAGGGGGCAGACTGAAGCTTTCTTT. Its translation is CASSYRGQTEAFF.

CDR3 sequence: CASSLFIGTGIGELFF. The CDR3 bases are TGTGCCAGCAGCTTATTCATCGGGACAGGGATCGGGGAGCTGTTTTTT. This chain links TRBV7-8 with TRBJ2-2, with 9 bases lining up with TRBD1. V lost 2 bases, J lost 7 bases, and 8 bases stayed unmatched. The CDR3 contains 16 residues. Looked up from germline, CDR1 is SGHVS and CDR2 is FQNEAQ.

The chain joins TRBV4-1 to TRBJ2-7, with 10 positions matching TRBD2. Germline V lookup: CDR1 MGHRA, CDR2 YSYEKL. The CDR3 is 21 residues long. The ends lost 0 bases at V and 0 bases at J; junction bases unmatched: 17. The CDR3: CASSQEASGVAGGGGSYEQYF. Here the CDR3 DNA reads TGCGCCAGCAGCCAAGAGGCCTCTGGGGTAGCGGGAGGTGGGGGCTCCTACGAGCAGTACTTC.

V is TRBV2 and J is TRBJ1-2; maybe TRBD1 (6 bases). Per germline, CDR1 SNHLY and CDR2 FYNNEI. V dropped 1 base and J dropped 7 bases, with 19 bases sitting between them. The CDR3 extends over 16 amino acids. CDR3 in DNA: TGTGCCAGCAGTGAAGATATGGGGGCCACCGATTTTGGCTACACCTTC. This gives the protein CASSEDMGATDFGYTF. The full variable domain, rest sourced from reference TRBV2 and TRBJ1-2, is EPEVTQTPSHQVTQMGQEVILRCVPISNHLYFYWYRQILGQKVEFLVSFYNNEISEKSEIFDDQFSVERPDGSNFTLKIRSTKLEDSAMYFCASSEDMGATDFGYTFGSGTRLTVV.

The chain employs TRBV6-5 and TRBJ1-3, with a tentative D call TRBD1 (5 bases). The ends were cut back, 6 bases at V and 3 bases at J, with 12 bases in the middle. Germline-derived CDR1 and CDR2 are MNHEY and SVGAGI. The length of the CDR3 is 14 residues. Here the CDR3 reads CASSSGAGGNTIYF. CDR3 DNA sequence: TGTGCCAGCAGCTCTGGGGCCGGTGGAAACACCATATATTTT.

The chain has TRBV9 and TRBJ1-4; D is possibly TRBD1 (6 bases). CDR1 SGDLS and CDR2 YYNGEE come from the germline V gene. CDR3 length: 18 residues. The V end was cut by 1 base, the J end by 4 bases, with 20 bases between. The CDR3, as DNA: TGTGCCAGCAGCGTAAGCCCGACAGGCCGAGAGCGTAATGAAAAACTGTTTTTT. This sequence encodes CASSVSPTGRERNEKLFF.

The chain is built from TRBV28 and TRBJ1-2; D is ambiguous. The CDR3 length is 12 residues. V lost 4 bases and J lost 9, with 12 bases in between. Germline CDR1 and CDR2: MDHEN and SYDVKM. CDR3 in DNA: TGTGCCAGCAGTTCCGGTCAACGTAGCTACACCTTC. It encodes CASSSGQRSYTF.

J is TRBJ1-1 and V is TRBV7-6; 7 positions agree with TRBD1. With V trimmed by 1 base and J by 1 base, 3 bases remained unmatched. The CDR3 spans 15 residues. The germline gives CDR1 SGHVS, CDR2 FNYEAQ. CDR3 DNA: TGTGCCAGCAGCTTAGAGGGGGCGCAGAACACTGAAGCTTTCTTT. Amino acids: CASSLEGAQNTEAFF.

J is TRBJ1-2 and V is TRBV5-4; possible D gene TRBD1, 6 bases. Germline V gives CDR1 SGHNT, CDR2 YYREEE (reference sequence). The V end lost 2 bases, the J end lost 8 bases, and 16 bases lay between the germline ends. The CDR3 has 14 amino acids. The CDR3 loop reads CASSFSGGAAGYTF. As DNA, the CDR3 is TGTGCCAGCAGCTTTTCGGGGGGCGCGGCCGGCTACACCTTC.

The rearrangement uses TRBV2 and TRBJ1-5; 7 nucleotides align to TRBD1. Trimming at V came to 6 bases and at J to 3 bases, leaving 8 bases not matched to a gene. Germline values: CDR1 SNHLY, CDR2 FYNNEI. The CDR3 is 15 amino acids. The CDR3 sequence is CASRALGQVNQPQHF. The CDR3 bases are TGTGCCAGCAGAGCACTCGGACAGGTCAATCAGCCCCAGCATTTT.

V gene TRBV19 combines with J gene TRBJ2-7, with 9 bases that match TRBD1. With V trimmed by 6 bases and J by 9 bases, 12 bases remained unmatched. The CDR3 extends over 14 amino acids. Looked up from germline, CDR1 is LNHDA and CDR2 is SQIVND (reference sequence). This CDR3 is CASRPGQGSLGQYF. The DNA of the CDR3 is TGTGCCAGTAGGCCGGGACAGGGTTCACTGGGGCAGTACTTC.

This clone was counted between two and nine times. This chain links TRBV18 with TRBJ2-7; possible D gene TRBD1, 5 bases. CDR3 length: 13 residues. V was shortened by 2 bases and J by 3 bases, with 8 bases between the two germline ends. From germline, CDR1 is KGHSH and CDR2 LQKENI. This CDR3 reads CASSPRQNYEQYF. In DNA form, the CDR3 reads TGTGCCAGCTCACCAAGACAGAACTACGAGCAGTACTTC.

This chain connects TRBV19 to TRBJ2-7, with D possibly being TRBD1 (6 bases). Germline V gene data show CDR1 as LNHDA and CDR2 as SQIVND (reference sequence). The CDR3 runs to 13 residues. V dropped 5 bases and J dropped 5 bases, with 13 bases sitting between them. CDR3 protein: CASSGRQGHEQYF. The CDR3 bases are TGTGCCAGTAGTGGACGCCAGGGGCACGAGCAGTACTTC.

The chain links TRBV27 to TRBJ1-2; TRBD1 matches at 7 bases. The germline V gene encodes CDR1 MNHEY and CDR2 SMNVEV (reference sequence). Trimming took 6 bases from V and 0 from J; bases not matched to a gene: 4. This CDR3 spans 14 amino acids. The CDR3: CASSDRATNYGYTF. DNA of the CDR3: TGTGCCAGCAGCGACAGGGCGACTAACTATGGCTACACCTTC.

This sequence joins TRBV10-3 and TRBJ2-7; D uncertain. Germline V CDR1 and CDR2: ENHRY, SYGVKD. Trimming took off 5 bases at V and 0 bases at J, with 5 bases between the two ends. The CDR3 is 12 residues long. The CDR3 loop is CAISPGSYEQYF. CDR3 nucleotides: TGTGCCATCAGTCCAGGCTCCTACGAGCAGTACTTC.

This clone was seen a handful of times. The chain links TRBV6-1 to TRBJ2-1; 7 bases are shared with TRBD2. The germline gives CDR1 MNHNS, CDR2 SASEGT. V lost 0 bases, J lost 2 bases, and 7 bases stayed unmatched. This CDR3 is built from 17 residues. The CDR3 loop reads CASSEAGGGPTYNEQFF. CDR3 nucleotides: TGTGCCAGCAGTGAAGCGGGGGGAGGGCCCACCTACAATGAGCAGTTCTTC.

This sequence joins TRBV19 and TRBJ2-5; 7 bases match TRBD2. Germline V CDR1 and CDR2: LNHDA, SQIVND (reference sequence). The CDR3 is 14 residues long. V lost 2 bases, J lost 5 bases, and 5 bases stayed unmatched. CDR3 sequence reads: CASSISGEGETQYF. The CDR3 bases are TGTGCCAGTAGTATAAGTGGGGAGGGGGAGACCCAGTACTTC.

The chain couples TRBV7-6 to TRBJ2-5; D ambiguous. The CDR3 has 15 residues. V was trimmed by 4 bases and J by 1 base, leaving 13 bases between them. CDR1 and CDR2 (germline): SGHVS, FNYEAQ. The CDR3 sequence: CASSSTPRPQETQYF. In DNA, the CDR3 is TGTGCCAGCAGCTCGACGCCCAGGCCCCAAGAGACCCAGTACTTC.

This chain links TRBV19 with TRBJ1-2; TRBD1 agrees at 12 bases. CDR3 size: 18 residues. Losses at the gene ends were 6 bases for V and 2 bases for J; bases not matched to a gene: 13. Per the germline V gene, CDR1 is LNHDA and CDR2 is SQIVND (reference sequence). In DNA, the CDR3 is TGTGCCAGTAGCAAATCCGGGACAGGGGGCAGTCTGAACTATGGCTACACCTTC. As protein: CASSKSGTGGSLNYGYTF.

The rearrangement joins TRBV5-6 to TRBJ1-4; no firm D call. Germline V gives CDR1 SGHDT, CDR2 YYEEEE. The V end lost 2 bases, the J end lost 5 bases, and 7 bases lay between the germline ends. This CDR3 spans 13 amino acids. CDR3 in DNA: TGTGCCAGCAGCTTTCAGACAAATGAAAAACTGTTTTTT. This translates into CASSFQTNEKLFF.